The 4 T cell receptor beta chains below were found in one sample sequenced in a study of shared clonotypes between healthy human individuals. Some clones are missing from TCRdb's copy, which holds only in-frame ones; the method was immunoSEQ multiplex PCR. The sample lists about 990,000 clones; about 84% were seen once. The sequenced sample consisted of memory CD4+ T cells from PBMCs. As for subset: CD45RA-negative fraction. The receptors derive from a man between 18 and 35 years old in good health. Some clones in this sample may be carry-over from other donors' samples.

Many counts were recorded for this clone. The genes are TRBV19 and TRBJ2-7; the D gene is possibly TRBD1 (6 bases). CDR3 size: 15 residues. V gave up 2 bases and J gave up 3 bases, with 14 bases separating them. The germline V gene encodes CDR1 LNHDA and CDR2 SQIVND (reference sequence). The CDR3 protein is CASSINREGRYEQYF. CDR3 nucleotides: TGTGCCAGTAGTATAAACAGGGAAGGTCGCTACGAGCAGTACTTC.

The chain's CDR3 is CATSREGEEPQHF. For the CDR3, the DNA is TGTGCCACCAGCAGAGAGGGGGAAGAGCCCCAGCATTTT. V usage is TRBV15 and J usage is TRBJ1-5; perhaps TRBD1 as D (5 bases). CDR1 LNHNV and CDR2 YYDKDF come from the germline V gene (reference sequence). Trimming stripped 0 bases from V and 8 bases from J, with 8 bases between. The CDR3 totals 13 residues. Looking up the rest from reference TRBV15 and TRBJ1-5 gives the full variable domain: DAMVIQNPRYQVTQFGKPVTLSCSQTLNHNVMYWYQQKSSQAPKLLFHYYDKDFNNEADTPDNFQSRRPNTSFCFLDIRSPGLGDTAMYLCATSREGEEPQHFGDGTRLSIL.

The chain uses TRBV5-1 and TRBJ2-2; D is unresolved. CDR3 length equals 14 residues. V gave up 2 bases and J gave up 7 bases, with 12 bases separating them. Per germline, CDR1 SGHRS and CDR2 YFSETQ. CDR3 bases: TGCGCCAGCAGCTTAGGCCGCGCCGACGGGGAGCTGTTTTTT. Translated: CASSLGRADGELFF.

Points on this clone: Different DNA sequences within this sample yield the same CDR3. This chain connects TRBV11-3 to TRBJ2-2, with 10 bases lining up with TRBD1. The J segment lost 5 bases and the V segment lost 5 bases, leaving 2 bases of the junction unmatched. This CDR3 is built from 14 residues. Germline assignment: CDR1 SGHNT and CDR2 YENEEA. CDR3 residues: CASSPGQGTGELFF. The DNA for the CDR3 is TGTGCCAGCAGCCCGGGACAGGGGACCGGGGAGCTGTTTTTT.